This T cell receptor (beta chain) was captured in a study of PD-L1 blockade in urothelial cancer. This CDR3 is built from 15 residues. After removal of 4 bases from V and 5 bases from J, the junction contained 10 bases not matched to a gene. Germline CDR1 is SGHRS and CDR2 is YFSETQ. Assay used: immunoSEQ multiplex PCR; TCRdb lists only in-frame clones, some missing. The table includes fewer than 30,000 clones, roughly 84% detected once. The chain combines TRBV5-1 with TRBJ1-2; 8 bases are a match to TRBD1. This material consisted of PBMCs, taken around atezolizumab (anti-PD-L1) treatment. This sequence was found in a man between 65 and 80 years old with urothelial cancer. The CDR3 nucleotides read TGCGCCAGCAGCCTCTCCGCGGGGACAGGTTATGGCTACACCTTC. This translates into CASSLSAGTGYGYTF.